Described below is a single TCR beta chain sequence and its context. This CDR3 region has 12 residues. Looked up from germline, CDR1 is MNHGY and CDR2 is SAAAGT. Trimming removed 8 bases from V and 2 bases from J; junction bases left unmatched: 1. TCRdb reprocessed the reads with MiXCR, giving one entry per CDR3 protein. The profile shows 150,000 or so distinct CDR3 sequences, about 15% of them singletons. This specimen belongs to a study of T cell repertoires in cytomegalovirus infection. The specimen sequenced was CD8+ T cells from PBMCs. This sequence was found in a human donor in good health (CMV status not recorded). Some clones in this sample may be carry-over from other donors' samples. This chain uses TRBV6-8 with TRBJ2-7; TRBD1 matches 9 bases. CDR3 loop: CASGQGPYEQYF. The CDR3 region has the DNA TGTGCCAGCGGACAGGGGCCCTACGAGCAGTACTTC.